This is a list of T cell receptor beta chains from one sample in a study of T cells in Graves' hyperthyroidism and ophthalmopathy. TCRdb re-derived calls from the multiplex PCR reads in MiXCR, one entry per CDR3 protein. Counted here are 550,000 to 800,000 distinct CDR3 sequences, about 18% occurring once; the ten biggest clones make up 15% to 19%. Sequencing used blood. The source of these receptors is a man between 45 and 60 years old with Graves' hyperthyroidism. Both conserved end residues are part of each CDR3. The D gene is left open where the match is weak. For some rows the clone size is stated as once, few or many, or as a class when expanded; others skip it.

CDR3 DNA	CDR3 protein	V gene	clone size	J gene	D gene
TGCAGCGTTGAAGATCGGGACAGGGGCTACGAGCAGTACTTC	CSVEDRDRGYEQYF	TRBV29-1	NA	TRBJ2-7	TRBD1
TGTGCCAGCAGAAAGGGACAGCTTGAGCAGTACTTC	CASRKGQLEQYF	TRBV28	many	TRBJ2-7	TRBD1
TGTGCCAGCAGTGCGGGACAGGGCATCAATCAGCCCCAGCATTTT	CASSAGQGINQPQHF	TRBV2	many	TRBJ1-5	TRBD1
TGTGCCAGCAGGATCGTACTAGCGGGGGACACAGATACGCAGTATTTT	CASRIVLAGDTDTQYF	TRBV6-2/TRBV6-3	many	TRBJ2-3	TRBD2
TGCAGTGCGAGTAGCGGGAGCAAAATAGATGAGCAGTTCTTC	CSASSGSKIDEQFF	TRBV20-1	NA	TRBJ2-1	TRBD2
TGCAGCATTTACGGGACTTTAAAAGGGAACACTGAAGCTTTCTTT	CSIYGTLKGNTEAFF	TRBV29-1	NA	TRBJ1-1	NA
TGTGCCAGTAGAAGGGCAGGGGGCGATGAGCAGTTCTTC	CASRRAGGDEQFF	TRBV19	once	TRBJ2-1	TRBD1
TGTGCCAGCAGGTCAGCGACTAGCGGGTATAGGAATGAGCAGTTCTTC	CASRSATSGYRNEQFF	TRBV2	NA	TRBJ2-1	TRBD2
TGTGCCAGCAGTTTAAGAACTAGCGGGCCGACGTACTCCTACGAGCAGTACTTC	CASSLRTSGPTYSYEQYF	TRBV28	many	TRBJ2-7	TRBD2
TGTGCCTGGTGGATGGGGGGCTTCGGGGAGCTGTTTTTT	CAWWMGGFGELFF	TRBV30	many	TRBJ2-2	NA
TGTGCCAGCTCACCACCGTTTTTAGCCAGGGCTTGGAATGAGCAGTTCTTC	CASSPPFLARAWNEQFF	TRBV18	few	TRBJ2-1	NA
TGTGCCAGCAGCTTCACCCGACAGAGCTCTGGAAACACCATATATTTT	CASSFTRQSSGNTIYF	TRBV7-2	NA	TRBJ1-3	NA
TGCGCCAGCAGCCAAGAAGGGACTAGCGGGAGGAAACGCATTTGGGATACGCAGTATTTT	CASSQEGTSGRKRIWDTQYF	TRBV4-3	NA	TRBJ2-3	TRBD2
TGTGCCAGCAGGACGAAAGAAGCTTTCTTT	CASRTKEAFF	TRBV2	many	TRBJ1-1	NA
TGTGCCAGCTCGTCGGGGACTCCCGAAACTAATGAAAAACTGTTTTTT	CASSSGTPETNEKLFF	TRBV18	NA	TRBJ1-4	NA
TGTGCCAGCCGTCGAAGGGCGTACGAGCAGTACTTC	CASRRRAYEQYF	TRBV12-3/TRBV12-4	many	TRBJ2-7	NA
TGTGCCACCAGTGATCCCCGGACTAGCGGGATCTACGAGCAGTACTTC	CATSDPRTSGIYEQYF	TRBV24-1	few	TRBJ2-7	TRBD2
TGTGCCAGCCGGAAGAGCCGCGAAACCCCTTCCACCTACAATGAGCAGTTCTTC	CASRKSRETPSTYNEQFF	TRBV18	NA	TRBJ2-1	NA
TGTGCCAGCACTAAAACAGGGAGCTCCTACAATGAGCAGTTCTTC	CASTKTGSSYNEQFF	TRBV28	many	TRBJ2-1	NA
TGTGCCACCAGTGATTTCGGGCTAGCGGGAGAAAATGAGCAGTTCTTC	CATSDFGLAGENEQFF	TRBV24-1	many	TRBJ2-1	TRBD2
TGTGCCAGCAGCTCGGACAGGGTAGGGCAGTACTTC	CASSSDRVGQYF	TRBV7-2	many	TRBJ2-7	TRBD1
TGTGCCAGCAGTGGGGACAGCCGGGAGCTGTTTTTT	CASSGDSRELFF	TRBV2	NA	TRBJ2-2	TRBD1